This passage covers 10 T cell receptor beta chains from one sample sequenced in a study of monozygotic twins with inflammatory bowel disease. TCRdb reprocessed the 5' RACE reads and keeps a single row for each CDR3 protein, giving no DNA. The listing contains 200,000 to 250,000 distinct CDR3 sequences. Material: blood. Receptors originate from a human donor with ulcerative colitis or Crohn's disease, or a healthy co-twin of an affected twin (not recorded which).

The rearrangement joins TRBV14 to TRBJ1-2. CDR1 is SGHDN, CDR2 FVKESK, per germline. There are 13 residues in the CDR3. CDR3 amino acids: CASSSAFTYGYTF.

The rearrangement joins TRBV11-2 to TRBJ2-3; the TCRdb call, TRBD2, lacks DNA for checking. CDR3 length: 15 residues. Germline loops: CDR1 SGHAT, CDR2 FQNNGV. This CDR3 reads CASSLSGGPTDTQYF.

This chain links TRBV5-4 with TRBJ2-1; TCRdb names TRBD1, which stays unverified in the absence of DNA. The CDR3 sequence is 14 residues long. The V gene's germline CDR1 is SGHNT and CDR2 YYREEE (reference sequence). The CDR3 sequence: CASSLPAPWDEQFF.

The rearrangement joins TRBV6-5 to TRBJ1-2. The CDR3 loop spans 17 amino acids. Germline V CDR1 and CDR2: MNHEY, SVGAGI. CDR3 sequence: CASTYIREEGPGYGYTF.

CDR3 amino acids: CSARVGDRINQPQHF. The V call is TRBV20-1, the J call TRBJ1-5; TCRdb gives TRBD1 as the D gene, but with no DNA this cannot be confirmed. CDR3 size: 15 residues. Germline-derived CDR1 and CDR2 are DFQATT and SNEGSKA (reference sequence).

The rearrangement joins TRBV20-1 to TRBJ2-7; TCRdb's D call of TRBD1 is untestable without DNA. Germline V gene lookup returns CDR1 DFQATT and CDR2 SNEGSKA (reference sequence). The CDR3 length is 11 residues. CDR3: CSARPGGVQYF.

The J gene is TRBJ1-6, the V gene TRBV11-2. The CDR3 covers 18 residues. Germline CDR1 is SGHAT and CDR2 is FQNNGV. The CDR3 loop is CASSSGPSTVSYNSPLHF.

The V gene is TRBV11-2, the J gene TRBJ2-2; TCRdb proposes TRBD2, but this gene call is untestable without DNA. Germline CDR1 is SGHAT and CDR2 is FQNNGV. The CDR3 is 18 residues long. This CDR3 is CASSLGGTSGRYTGELFF. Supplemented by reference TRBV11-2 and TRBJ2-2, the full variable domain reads EAGVAQSPRYKIIEKRQSVAFWCNPISGHATLYWYQQILGQGPKLLIQFQNNGVVDDSQLPKDRFSAERLKGVDSTLKIQPAKLEDSAVYLCASSLGGTSGRYTGELFFGEGSRLTVL.

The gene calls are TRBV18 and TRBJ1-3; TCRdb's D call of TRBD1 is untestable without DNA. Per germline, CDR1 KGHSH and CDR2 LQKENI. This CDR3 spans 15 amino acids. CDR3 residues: CASSWDTSSGNTIYF.

The CDR3 loop is CASSPRAGYGTDTQYF. V and J are TRBV7-2 and TRBJ2-3; checking the TCRdb D call of TRBD2 is not possible without DNA. The CDR3 sequence is 16 residues long. From germline, CDR1 is SGHTA and CDR2 FQGNSA.